Listed here are 12 T cell receptor beta chains from one sample, sequenced in a study of T cells in Graves' hyperthyroidism and ophthalmopathy. RNA transcripts gave rise to amplified TCR beta CDR3 regions. With the HTBI primer set, the TCR CDR3 went through a first round of RT-PCR. Via MiXCR, TCRdb re-called the multiplex PCR reads, giving one row per CDR3 protein. The sample has about 500,000 distinct CDR3 sequences; 40% to 55% are singletons. Sequenced sample: peripheral blood or thyroid tissue (not recorded which). Receptors originate from an adult woman with Graves' disease, either hyperthyroidism or ophthalmopathy (not recorded which).

CDR3 region: CASSRPGVKQETQYF. Here the CDR3 DNA reads TGTGCCAGCAGCCGGCCGGGTGTCAAACAAGAGACCCAGTACTTC. The V gene is TRBV7-9, the J gene TRBJ2-5, with no clear D. V lost 5 bases, J lost 2 bases, and 15 bases lay in between. Germline V gene sequence: CDR1 SEHNR, CDR2 FQNEAQ (reference sequence). This CDR3 is built from 15 residues.

The chain couples TRBV7-3 to TRBJ1-2; 8 bases line up with TRBD1. The germline CDR1 and CDR2 sequences are SGHTA and FQGTGA. The CDR3 covers 14 residues. The V segment lost 6 bases and the J segment 7 bases; nucleotides outside the gene matches: 10. CDR3 coding DNA: TGTGCCAGCAGTTTCTCCGGACAGGGAGGTGGCTACACCTTC. It encodes CASSFSGQGGGYTF.

J is TRBJ2-2 and V is TRBV28; D not resolved. The germline V gene encodes CDR1 MDHEN and CDR2 SYDVKM. There are 13 residues in the CDR3. The ends were cut back, 4 bases at V and 7 bases at J, with 10 bases in the middle. The CDR3 DNA follows: TGTGCCAGCAGTTCACCTTGGGTCGGGGAGCTGTTTTTT. Translated, it gives CASSSPWVGELFF.

The genes are TRBV5-1 and TRBJ1-4; the D gene is possibly TRBD1 (6 bases). Trimming left V 2 bases short and J 5 bases short, with 10 bases between. Per germline, CDR1 SGHRS and CDR2 YFSETQ. The length of the CDR3 is 14 residues. Here the CDR3 reads CASSFGQTNEKLFF. The CDR3 DNA reads as TGCGCCAGCAGCTTTGGACAGACCAATGAAAAACTGTTTTTT.

The gene calls are TRBV5-1 and TRBJ1-1, with D perhaps TRBD1 (5 bases). Germline V gene lookup returns CDR1 SGHRS and CDR2 YFSETQ. The V end lost 4 bases, the J end lost 2 bases, and 21 bases lay between the germline ends. This CDR3 comprises 17 residues. The DNA of the CDR3 is TGCGCCAGCAGCCTGGAGGGACGGGGGATCCCTAACACTGAAGCTTTCTTT. Translation: CASSLEGRGIPNTEAFF. The variable domain in full, completed from reference TRBV5-1 and TRBJ1-1, reads KAGVTQTPRYLIKTRGQQVTLSCSPISGHRSVSWYQQTPGQGLQFLFEYFSETQRNKGNFPGRFSGRQFSNSRSEMNVSTLELGDSALYLCASSLEGRGIPNTEAFFGQGTRLTVV.

Turning to this clonotype: It may be a read error: a sequence one base away is much more abundant. The chain has TRBV2 and TRBJ1-5; the D is unclear. Trimming stripped 8 bases from V and 3 bases from J, with 11 bases between. This CDR3 has 13 residues. In germline, CDR1 is SNHLY, CDR2 FYNNEI. CDR3 DNA: TGTGCCAGCGGCTACTGGACCAATCAGCCCCAGCATTTT. Amino acid sequence: CASGYWTNQPQHF.

This clonotype was recorded many times. This chain joins TRBV20-1 and TRBJ1-1; weak D call: TRBD1 (6 bases). The CDR3 runs 18 residues. Trimming cost V 0 bases and J 1 base, with 21 bases left between them. The V gene's germline CDR1 is DFQATT and CDR2 SNEGSKA (reference sequence). The CDR3 nucleotides read TGCAGTGCTAGAGAAGGGGAGGGGGGGGCCCGTTGGAACACTGAAGCTTTCTTT. This encodes CSAREGEGGARWNTEAFF.

J is TRBJ1-2 and V is TRBV20-1, with 8 bases lining up with TRBD1. The CDR3 sequence is 14 residues long. Germline loops: CDR1 DFQATT, CDR2 SNEGSKA (reference sequence). V trimming: 6 bases; J trimming: 0 bases; junction bases outside the gene matches: 6. DNA for the CDR3: TGCAGTGCAGCCCGGACAGGGCCTAACTATGGCTACACCTTC. Amino acid sequence: CSAARTGPNYGYTF.

The chain links TRBV7-2 to TRBJ2-7, with 12 nucleotides matching TRBD2. From germline, CDR1 is SGHTA and CDR2 FQGNSA. This CDR3 is built from 15 residues. V lost 8 bases to trimming and J lost 5 bases; unmatched junction nucleotides: 10. Here the CDR3 reads CASRRTSGARNEQYF. The DNA of the CDR3 is TGTGCCAGCCGCAGGACTAGCGGGGCACGGAACGAGCAGTACTTC. The full variable domain, in which reference TRBV7-2 and TRBJ2-7 provide the parts outside the CDR3, is GAGVSQSPSNKVTEKGKDVELRCDPISGHTALYWYRQSLGQGLEFLIYFQGNSAPDKSGLPSDRFSAERTGGSVSTLTIQRTQQEDSAVYLCASRRTSGARNEQYFGPGTRLTVT.

The gene calls are TRBV2 and TRBJ1-1, with unresolved D. Germline V gene lookup returns CDR1 SNHLY and CDR2 FYNNEI. V gave up 8 bases and J gave up 2 bases, with 12 bases separating them. This CDR3 comprises 13 residues. The DNA of the CDR3 is TGTGCCAGCTTCAGGAGAACAAACACTGAAGCTTTCTTT. Protein product: CASFRRTNTEAFF.

Points on this clonotype: One junction end disagrees with the germline gene, perhaps due to a read error. The chain joins TRBV12-3 or TRBV12-4 to TRBJ1-5; D is unresolved. The CDR3 covers 13 residues. CDR3 in amino acids: CASSLTGGQPRHF. The CDR3 nucleotides read TGTGCCAGCAGTTTGACGGGAGGTCAGCCCCGGCATTTT.

This clonotype is a singleton in its sample. This chain connects TRBV20-1 to TRBJ2-1; TRBD2 matches at 10 bases. Trimming removed 3 bases from V and 6 bases from J; junction bases left unmatched: 5. The CDR3 totals 14 residues. Germline V gene sequence: CDR1 DFQATT, CDR2 SNEGSKA (reference sequence). The CDR3 reads CSARWASGSNEQFF. The CDR3 DNA reads as TGCAGTGCTAGGTGGGCTAGCGGGAGCAATGAGCAGTTCTTC.